Presented here are 30 T cell receptor beta chains from one specimen sequenced in a study of blood T cell repertoires in COVID-19. Profiled with immunoSEQ multiplex PCR; TCRdb holds only in-frame clones, not every one. This repertoire shows 180,000 or so clones, roughly 89% found once; its top ten account for about 2.1%. The sample consisted of PBMCs or T cells enriched from blood (not recorded which). These receptors were collected from a woman aged 40-49 years with acute COVID-19.

The chain is built from TRBV4-2 and TRBJ2-5; the match to TRBD2 covers 12 bases. V was pared by 2 bases and J by 5 bases, with 6 bases of the junction left unmatched. Germline loops: CDR1 LGHNA, CDR2 YNFKEQ. The CDR3 has 16 amino acids. CDR3 sequence reads: CASSQNPTSGGETQYF. CDR3 DNA: TGTGCCAGCAGCCAAAACCCCACTAGCGGGGGGGAGACCCAGTACTTC.

The CDR3 protein is CSAKGNSQHF. The CDR3 DNA reads TGCAGTGCCAAGGGGAACTCACAGCATTTT. The chain recombines TRBV20-1 with TRBJ1-5; a possible D gene is TRBD1 (5 bases). V was clipped by 6 bases and J by 13 bases, with 13 bases between them. The germline gives CDR1 DFQATT, CDR2 SNEGSKA (reference sequence). This CDR3 has 10 amino acids.

The chain employs TRBV7-2 and TRBJ2-7; 8 bases map to TRBD1. With 5 bases clipped from V and 6 bases from J, the junction kept 12 bases outside the gene matches. This CDR3 is built from 15 residues. Germline V gene lookup returns CDR1 SGHTA and CDR2 FQGNSA. The DNA for the CDR3 is TGTGCCAGCAGCCCCCGGACAGGGACCTCTGGCGAGCAGTACTTC. Its translation: CASSPRTGTSGEQYF. The variable domain in full, completed from reference TRBV7-2 and TRBJ2-7, reads GAGVSQSPSNKVTEKGKDVELRCDPISGHTALYWYRQSLGQGLEFLIYFQGNSAPDKSGLPSDRFSAERTGGSVSTLTIQRTQQEDSAVYLCASSPRTGTSGEQYFGPGTRLTVT.

The rearrangement links TRBV6-6 to TRBJ1-1; tentatively, D is TRBD1 (5 bases). Per the germline V gene, CDR1 is MNHNY and CDR2 is SVGAGI (reference sequence). This CDR3 is 13 amino acids long. Trimming cost V 10 bases and J 7 bases, with 19 bases left between them. The CDR3 nucleotides are TGTGCCACCAACGAGGGGCGGGGCCTTGAAGCTTTCTTT. It yields the protein CATNEGRGLEAFF.

The chain joins TRBV27 to TRBJ2-6, with 8 nucleotides matching TRBD1. This CDR3 spans 18 amino acids. V lost 4 bases and J lost 4; bases outside the gene matches: 12. Germline V gene data show CDR1 as MNHEY and CDR2 as SMNVEV (reference sequence). The CDR3 sequence: CASSWSPQGAGGANVLTF. In nucleotides, the CDR3 is TGTGCCAGCAGTTGGAGCCCCCAGGGGGCGGGGGGGGCCAACGTCCTGACTTTC.

V gene TRBV7-2 combines with J gene TRBJ2-2; 7 bases line up with TRBD1. The V gene end was trimmed by 4 bases and the J gene end by 4 bases; junction bases not matched to a gene: 18. The CDR3 sequence is 19 residues long. Germline CDR1 is SGHTA and CDR2 is FQGNSA. The CDR3 spells CASSSPRYGRQGGTGELFF. CDR3 sequence (DNA): TGTGCCAGCAGCTCGCCACGGTATGGGAGACAGGGTGGCACCGGGGAGCTGTTTTTT.

CDR3 sequence: CASSIAGRYSNQPQHF. The CDR3 bases are TGTGCCAGTAGTATTGCGGGACGGTATAGCAATCAGCCCCAGCATTTT. V is TRBV19 and J is TRBJ1-5, with TRBD1 as a possible D gene (5 bases). The germline V and J ends were trimmed by 3 bases and 0 bases, with 12 bases remaining between them. The CDR3 runs to 16 residues. Germline CDR1 is LNHDA and CDR2 is SQIVND (reference sequence).

This clone was counted a few times. This chain joins TRBV6-5 and TRBJ2-7; 10 positions agree with TRBD1. Germline-derived CDR1 and CDR2 are MNHEY and SVGAGI. The CDR3 sequence is 13 residues long. J was trimmed by 3 bases and V by 8 bases; bases with no gene match: 4. In DNA, the CDR3 is TGTGCCAGCGGACAGGGGGTGGGCTACGAGCAGTACTTC. Residues: CASGQGVGYEQYF.

The CDR3 nucleotides read TGTGCCAGCAGTCTCACTAGCGTTTCCTACGAGCAGTACTTC. Its protein is CASSLTSVSYEQYF. This chain joins TRBV6-2 or TRBV6-3 and TRBJ2-7; 7 nucleotides agree with TRBD2. The CDR3 is 14 residues long. The J segment lost 1 base and the V segment lost 5 bases, leaving 5 bases of the junction unmatched. Germline V lookup: CDR1 MNHEY, CDR2 SVGEGT.

The chain links TRBV29-1 to TRBJ1-1; D possibly corresponds to TRBD1 (6 bases). The CDR3 is 14 residues long. V was clipped by 5 bases and J by 1 base, with 14 bases between them. Germline V gene lookup returns CDR1 SQVTM and CDR2 ANQGSEA. DNA of the CDR3: TGCAGCGTTTCGTCGACAGGAGCGAACACTGAAGCTTTCTTT. It yields the protein CSVSSTGANTEAFF. The full variable domain, with the rest looked up from reference TRBV29-1 and TRBJ1-1, is SAVISQKPSRDICQRGTSLTIQCQVDSQVTMMFWYRQQPGQSLTLIATANQGSEATYESGFVIDKFPISRPNLTFSTLTVSNMSPEDSSIYLCSVSSTGANTEAFFGQGTRLTVV.

The V call is TRBV30, the J call TRBJ1-1; 7 bases fit TRBD1. The CDR3 covers 14 residues. Germline loops: CDR1 GTSNPN, CDR2 SVGIG (reference sequence). V lost 1 base to trimming and J lost 4 bases; unmatched junction nucleotides: 6. Here the CDR3 DNA reads TGTGCCTGGAGTGCGGGACAGAGGGCCACTGAAGCTTTCTTT. Translating it yields CAWSAGQRATEAFF.

In regard to this clone: The same CDR3 also results from other DNA sequences found in this sample. This chain connects TRBV5-1 to TRBJ2-3; D is ambiguous. V was shortened by 0 bases and J by 1 base, with 9 bases between the two germline ends. The germline V gene encodes CDR1 SGHRS and CDR2 YFSETQ. There are 15 residues in the CDR3. The CDR3 DNA reads as TGCGCCAGCAGCTTGGCGGGTATCGGCACAGATACGCAGTATTTT. Protein: CASSLAGIGTDTQYF. The full variable domain, with the rest looked up from reference TRBV5-1 and TRBJ2-3, is KAGVTQTPRYLIKTRGQQVTLSCSPISGHRSVSWYQQTPGQGLQFLFEYFSETQRNKGNFPGRFSGRQFSNSRSEMNVSTLELGDSALYLCASSLAGIGTDTQYFGPGTRLTVL.

This clone was seen a single time. The genes are TRBV4-1 and TRBJ2-3; 11 nucleotides align to TRBD2. The J segment lost 0 bases and the V segment lost 2 bases, leaving 1 base of the junction unmatched. In germline, CDR1 is MGHRA, CDR2 YSYEKL. The CDR3 has 16 residues. The CDR3 loop reads CASSQIAGGSTDTQYF. The DNA for the CDR3 is TGCGCCAGCAGCCAAATAGCGGGAGGGAGCACAGATACGCAGTATTTT.

The V gene is TRBV7-2, the J gene TRBJ1-3; D is unclear. Trimming shortened V by 4 bases and J by 0 bases, and 10 bases separated the two germline ends. The CDR3 is made up of 15 amino acids. Germline-derived CDR1 and CDR2 are SGHTA and FQGNSA. CDR3 loop: CASSSLINSGNTIYF. The CDR3, as DNA: TGTGCCAGCAGCTCACTAATAAACTCTGGAAACACCATATATTTT.

CDR3: CARSTLAGRGDTQYF. The CDR3 region has the DNA TGTGCCAGAAGCACCCTAGCGGGACGTGGGGATACGCAGTATTTT. The J gene is TRBJ2-3, the V gene TRBV5-3, with 9 bases that match TRBD2. TRBV5-3 falls under the ORF class, with uncertain function. The ends lost 4 bases at V and 6 bases at J; junction bases unmatched: 9. This CDR3 has 15 amino acids.

The chain employs TRBV14 and TRBJ2-5; possibly TRBD2 for D (7 bases). CDR3 size: 19 residues. V shed 0 bases and J shed 1 base, with 21 bases lying between them. From germline, CDR1 is SGHDN and CDR2 FVKESK. The CDR3: CASSQDQIRGGGPQETQYF. In nucleotides, the CDR3 is TGTGCCAGCAGCCAAGATCAAATTAGGGGGGGTGGGCCCCAAGAGACCCAGTACTTC.

This rearrangement joins TRBV20-1 to TRBJ2-7, with 11 nucleotides matching TRBD2. Germline values: CDR1 DFQATT, CDR2 SNEGSKA (reference sequence). This CDR3 is 14 amino acids long. Losses at the gene ends were 3 bases for V and 4 bases for J; bases not matched to a gene: 5. CDR3 sequence (DNA): TGCAGTGCTAGTGTATCTAGCGGGAGGTACGAGCAGTACTTC. It specifies CSASVSSGRYEQYF.

The V call is TRBV19, the J call TRBJ2-7; D perhaps matches TRBD1 (5 bases). Germline V gives CDR1 LNHDA, CDR2 SQIVND (reference sequence). The V end lost 5 bases, the J end lost 2 bases, and 16 bases lay between the germline ends. The CDR3 sequence is 15 residues long. This CDR3 is CASSPRTRETYEQYF. CDR3 in DNA: TGTGCCAGTAGTCCCAGGACAAGAGAGACCTACGAGCAGTACTTC. The variable domain in full, completed from reference TRBV19 and TRBJ2-7, reads DGGITQSPKYLFRKEGQNVTLSCEQNLNHDAMYWYRQDPGQGLRLIYYSQIVNDFQKGDIAEGYSVSREKKESFPLTVTSAQKNPTAFYLCASSPRTRETYEQYFGPGTRLTVT.

A single count supports this clone. V and J are TRBV5-6 and TRBJ2-7; 12 bases map to TRBD2. Germline V gives CDR1 SGHDT, CDR2 YYEEEE. With V trimmed by 3 bases and J by 7 bases, 8 bases remained unmatched. CDR3 size: 15 residues. This CDR3 is CASSSLTSGRGEQYF. CDR3 nucleotides: TGTGCCAGCAGCTCGCTGACTAGCGGGAGAGGTGAGCAGTACTTC.

The V and J genes are TRBV2 and TRBJ1-5, with 7 bases fitting TRBD1. Germline V CDR1 and CDR2: SNHLY, FYNNEI. The CDR3 sequence is 15 residues long. With 8 bases clipped from V and 0 bases from J, the junction kept 7 bases outside the gene matches. The CDR3 loop is CASGDSGNSNQPQHF. The CDR3 DNA follows: TGTGCCAGCGGGGACAGTGGAAATAGCAATCAGCCCCAGCATTTT.

This clone was observed once. V gene TRBV19 combines with J gene TRBJ2-3; D possibly corresponds to TRBD1 (5 bases). Germline CDR1 is LNHDA and CDR2 is SQIVND (reference sequence). Deletions cut 2 bases from V and 5 bases from J, with 5 bases between. The CDR3 is 12 amino acids. CDR3 amino acids: CASSIRGDTQYF. CDR3 bases: TGTGCCAGTAGTATAAGGGGAGATACGCAGTATTTT.

V is TRBV18 and J is TRBJ2-3, with 9 bases matching TRBD1. The V and J ends lost 2 bases and 1 base, in that order; junction bases with no gene match: 7. CDR1 is KGHSH and CDR2 is LQKENI in the germline V gene. The CDR3 is made up of 17 amino acids. This CDR3 reads CASSPATGGAGTDTQYF. The CDR3 nucleotides are TGTGCCAGCTCACCAGCCACAGGGGGCGCTGGCACAGATACGCAGTATTTT.

This chain connects TRBV18 to TRBJ1-6, with TRBD1 matching over 8 bases. The ends lost 6 bases at V and 9 bases at J; junction bases unmatched: 4. CDR3 length equals 13 residues. Germline V gene lookup returns CDR1 KGHSH and CDR2 LQKENI. The CDR3 DNA sequence: TGTGCCAGCTCGGACAGGGAGGGTTCACCCCTCCACTTT. Residues: CASSDREGSPLHF. Supplemented by reference TRBV18 and TRBJ1-6, the full variable domain reads NAGVMQNPRHLVRRRGQEARLRCSPMKGHSHVYWYRQLPEEGLKFMVYLQKENIIDESGMPKERFSAEFPKEGPSILRIQQVVRGDSAAYFCASSDREGSPLHFGNGTRLTVT.

V is TRBV9 and J is TRBJ2-1; 13 nucleotides agree with TRBD2. In germline, CDR1 is SGDLS, CDR2 YYNGEE. Trimming took 3 bases from V and 9 from J; bases not matched to a gene: 6. This CDR3 spans 15 amino acids. CDR3: CASSARTSGGGEQFF. CDR3 coding DNA: TGTGCCAGCAGCGCCCGGACTAGCGGGGGTGGTGAGCAGTTCTTC.

The genes are TRBV6-5 and TRBJ1-5; 9 bases fit TRBD1. Germline assignment: CDR1 MNHEY and CDR2 SVGAGI. The V and J ends lost 6 bases and 6 bases, in that order; junction bases with no gene match: 9. The CDR3 spans 15 residues. CDR3 in DNA: TGTGCCAGCAGCCCAGCGGAGACAGGGGGTCAGCCCCAGCATTTT. Translating gives CASSPAETGGQPQHF.

V is TRBV30 and J is TRBJ2-2, with 7 bases fitting TRBD2. J was trimmed by 4 bases and V by 3 bases; bases with no gene match: 5. The germline CDR1 and CDR2 sequences are GTSNPN and SVGIG (reference sequence). This CDR3 has 14 residues. CDR3 protein: CAWRWTSVTGELFF. The CDR3 region has the DNA TGTGCCTGGAGGTGGACTAGTGTCACCGGGGAGCTGTTTTTT.

The chain combines TRBV5-1 with TRBJ2-1; 10 bases are a match to TRBD1. The V gene's germline CDR1 is SGHRS and CDR2 YFSETQ. Germline trimming cut 2 bases from V and 7 bases from J; bases unmatched to any gene: 3. This CDR3 spans 14 amino acids. The CDR3 DNA is TGCGCCAGCAGCTTAGGACAGGGGGGTAATGAGCAGTTCTTC. It encodes CASSLGQGGNEQFF. Complete variable domain (other parts from reference TRBV5-1 and TRBJ2-1): KAGVTQTPRYLIKTRGQQVTLSCSPISGHRSVSWYQQTPGQGLQFLFEYFSETQRNKGNFPGRFSGRQFSNSRSEMNVSTLELGDSALYLCASSLGQGGNEQFFGPGTRLTVL.

In nucleotides, the CDR3 is TGTGCCAGCAGCCCCCCCGGGACTAGCGGGACAGATACGCAGTATTTT. Translated, it gives CASSPPGTSGTDTQYF. The rearrangement joins TRBV13 to TRBJ2-3, with 12 bases lining up with TRBD2. Trimming removed 5 bases from V and 3 bases from J; junction bases left unmatched: 6. The CDR3 spans 16 residues. CDR1 is PRHDT, CDR2 FYEKMQ, per germline (reference sequence).

This chain uses TRBV3-1 (or the pseudogene TRBV3-2) with TRBJ2-5, with 7 bases identical to TRBD1. Germline V lookup: CDR1 LGHDT, CDR2 YNNKEL (reference sequence). V trimming: 1 base; J trimming: 6 bases; junction bases outside the gene matches: 5. The CDR3 totals 14 residues. In DNA form, the CDR3 reads TGTGCCAGCAGCCAAGGACAGGGCAAAAAGACCCAGTACTTC. Translation gives CASSQGQGKKTQYF.

This chain uses TRBV30 with TRBJ2-7; a possible D gene is TRBD2 (6 bases). Trimming pared 0 bases from V and 3 bases from J, leaving 12 bases between. This CDR3 is 14 amino acids long. Germline CDR1 GTSNPN, CDR2 SVGIG (reference sequence). The DNA for the CDR3 is TGTGCCTGGAGTGTTTCCGGGAGTGGCTACGAGCAGTACTTC. Its protein product is CAWSVSGSGYEQYF. The whole variable domain, filled in from reference TRBV30 and TRBJ2-7, reads SQTIHQWPATLVQPVGSPLSLECTVEGTSNPNLYWYRQAAGRGLQLLFYSVGIGQISSEVPQNLSASRPQDRQFILSSKKLLLSDSGFYLCAWSVSGSGYEQYFGPGTRLTVT.